These 7 T cell receptor beta chains were all obtained from the same sample, sequenced in a study of CD8 T cells in ankylosing spondylitis (dated by TCRdb to 2016 to 2017). Library prep was done by 5' RACE. Sequencing relied on an Illumina HiSeq 2500. TCRdb reprocessing: public reads trimmed at Q25 with fastp, clones called with MiXCR, in-frame beta chains kept. Rows with one shared CDR3 protein collapse into an entry with the most common genes and DNA. The sample includes roughly 130,000 distinct CDR3 sequences, with around 15% observed a single time. The ten largest clones represent around 3% of the sample. Specimen: blood, either unsorted or a sorted T cell fraction (not recorded which). The receptors come from a female donor with ankylosing spondylitis or in good health (not recorded which).

At least ten counts were recorded for this clonotype. This chain joins TRBV11-2 and TRBJ2-2; 9 bases align to TRBD2. Germline V gives CDR1 SGHAT, CDR2 FQNNGV. The V gene end was trimmed by 1 base and the J gene end by 4 bases; junction bases not matched to a gene: 4. CDR3 length equals 16 residues. CDR3 in amino acids: CASSLAGAGGTGELFF. Here the CDR3 DNA reads TGTGCCAGCAGCTTAGCGGGAGCGGGGGGCACCGGGGAGCTGTTTTTT.

This clonotype occurred once. Written as DNA, the CDR3 is TGCGCCAGCAGCACCGGTAAAGCTACGCAGTATTTT. Translation: CASSTGKATQYF. This sequence joins TRBV5-1 and TRBJ2-3; D is uncertain. V gave up 4 bases and J gave up 8 bases, with 11 bases separating them. Germline V gene data show CDR1 as SGHRS and CDR2 as YFSETQ. The CDR3 is made up of 12 amino acids.

This clonotype has only one observation. A much larger clone differs by one base, so this may be a read error. V and J are TRBV24-1 and TRBJ2-1, with 8 bases matching TRBD1. The CDR3 consists of 14 residues. Germline loops: CDR1 KGHDR, CDR2 SFDVKD. The CDR3 nucleotides are TGTGCCACCAGTGGGGACAGGTATAACAATGGGCAGTTCTTC. It translates to CATSGDRYNNGQFF.

This clonotype came up a few times. This chain uses TRBV12-3 or TRBV12-4 with TRBJ2-1; D is undetermined. V lost 3 bases to trimming and J lost 8 bases, with 8 bases between them. CDR3 length: 12 amino acids. The CDR3 reads CASSFREDEQFF. The CDR3 DNA sequence: TGTGCCAGCAGTTTTAGAGAGGATGAGCAGTTCTTC.

This clonotype was seen only a few times. The chain employs TRBV10-1 and TRBJ2-4; a possible D gene is TRBD1 (6 bases). Looked up from germline, CDR1 is WNHNN and CDR2 is SYGVQD (reference sequence). V lost 2 bases to trimming and J lost 3 bases, with 11 bases between them. The CDR3 length is 15 residues. Here the CDR3 DNA reads TGCGCCAGCAGTGAGGTGGTAGGGGGCAAAAACATTCAGTACTTC. This sequence encodes CASSEVVGGKNIQYF.

This sequence joins TRBV3-1 and TRBJ2-3; possibly TRBD1 or TRBD2 for D (5 bases each). The V and J ends lost 7 bases and 2 bases respectively, with 10 bases between them. Germline-derived CDR1 and CDR2 are LGHDT and YNNKEL (reference sequence). The CDR3 consists of 13 residues. Here the CDR3 reads CASIHGTTDTQYF. The DNA for the CDR3 is TGTGCCAGCATCCACGGGACCACAGATACGCAGTATTTT.

This clonotype has ten or more counts. The chain joins TRBV6-1 to TRBJ1-2; 7 positions agree with TRBD1. The CDR3 consists of 15 residues. Germline CDR1 and CDR2: MNHNS and SASEGT. V dropped 5 bases and J dropped 2; count of bases not matched to a gene: 8. The CDR3 is CASSPGQADNYGYTF. The CDR3 DNA sequence: TGTGCCAGCAGTCCCGGACAGGCCGACAACTATGGCTACACCTTC.